The 6 T cell receptor beta chains presented below share a single source sample, sequenced in a study of blood T cell repertoires in COVID-19. TCRdb keeps only in-frame clones here, not all; method: immunoSEQ multiplex PCR. Among about 260,000 clones, under 90% were seen once, and the ten largest hold approximately 4.3%. The sequencing sample was made of PBMCs or T cells enriched from blood (not recorded which). The receptors stem from a man aged 25-40 years with acute COVID-19.

This rearrangement joins TRBV7-2 to TRBJ2-2; TRBD1 matches at 10 bases. Per germline, CDR1 SGHTA and CDR2 FQGNSA. There are 17 residues in the CDR3. V was clipped by 4 bases and J by 6 bases; unmatched bases: 11. Here the CDR3 DNA reads TGTGCCAGCAGCTCATCTTCGGGGACAGGGGCGGCCGGGGAGCTGTTTTTT. It encodes CASSSSSGTGAAGELFF.

The rearrangement links TRBV6-2 or TRBV6-3 to TRBJ2-5; D is unclear. There are 13 residues in the CDR3. From germline, CDR1 is MNHEY and CDR2 SVGEGT. The ends were cut back, 2 bases at V and 8 bases at J, with 12 bases in the middle. The CDR3 DNA sequence: TGTGCCAGCAGTTACCCGTCGAGCCCCACCCAGTACTTC. This gives the protein CASSYPSSPTQYF.

V is TRBV30 and J is TRBJ2-4; 11 bases agree with TRBD2. This CDR3 contains 17 residues. Germline-derived CDR1 and CDR2 are GTSNPN and SVGIG (reference sequence). J was trimmed by 0 bases and V by 2 bases; bases with no gene match: 6. The CDR3 reads CAWSWGLAALAKNIQYF. The CDR3 region has the DNA TGTGCCTGGAGTTGGGGACTAGCGGCATTAGCCAAAAACATTCAGTACTTC. Filled out from reference TRBV30 and TRBJ2-4, the complete variable domain reads SQTIHQWPATLVQPVGSPLSLECTVEGTSNPNLYWYRQAAGRGLQLLFYSVGIGQISSEVPQNLSASRPQDRQFILSSKKLLLSDSGFYLCAWSWGLAALAKNIQYFGAGTRLSVL.

This clone was seen more than once but under ten times. The J gene is TRBJ1-2, the V gene TRBV6-5; no clear D. V lost 3 bases and J 1 base, leaving 9 bases between the germline ends. This CDR3 spans 14 amino acids. Germline CDR1 reads MNHEY; CDR2 reads SVGAGI. CDR3: CASSYDTINYGYTF. The DNA of the CDR3 is TGTGCCAGCAGTTATGACACGATTAACTATGGCTACACCTTC.

This clone was found once. The chain carries TRBV5-1 and TRBJ1-6, with TRBD1 identical over 7 bases. The CDR3 contains 18 residues. Germline V CDR1 and CDR2: SGHRS, YFSETQ. J lost 4 bases, V lost 4 bases, and 14 bases had no gene match. CDR3 residues: CASSPGTVNEFYNSPLHF. CDR3 DNA sequence: TGCGCCAGCAGCCCGGGGACAGTAAACGAATTTTATAATTCACCCCTCCACTTT.

The V call is TRBV10-2, the J call TRBJ2-7, with 11 nucleotides matching TRBD1. Germline values: CDR1 WSHSY, CDR2 SAAADI. CDR3 size: 13 residues. The junction had 3 bases not matched to a gene; V was cut back by 5 bases and J by 6 bases. For the CDR3, the DNA is TGCGCCAGCAGTTACGGACAGGGGGCCGAGCAGTACGTC. Translation: CASSYGQGAEQYV.